The T cell receptor (beta chain) under discussion was sequenced for a study of T cells expressing NK-cell markers (dated by TCRdb to 2018 to 2021). Turning to the overall study: Eight or nine donors provided sorted CD3+CD56+NKG2C+, CD3+CD56+NKG2C- and CD3+CD56-NKG2C+ T-cell subsets, whose TCR beta-chain repertoires were profiled. Of the eight sequenced donors, seven were found to be HCMV-seropositive and one was found to be HCMV-seronegative. Libraries were sequenced as 2 x 150 bp reads on Illumina HiSeq 2000/2500, MiSeq or NextSeq. All eight donors whose samples were sequenced were randomly selected healthy volunteers, three of them men and five women.

HCMV-specific IgG was detected in serum with a commercial ELISA kit to determine HCMV serostatus. Ficoll density gradient centrifugation was used to isolate peripheral blood mononuclear cells from blood. The listed sequencing device is Illumina HiSeq 2000. TCR beta cDNA libraries were prepared using 5'RACE template switching, which introduced a universal primer site and unique molecular identifiers. Priming for cDNA synthesis came from the TCR beta constant segment, and two successive PCR amplification steps followed. In the original analysis: MIGEC was used to demultiplex reads and group reads by UMI, and MiTCR was used to assemble and quantify clonotypes. To remove erroneous sequences, TCR cDNA sequences were retained only when supported by two or more reads. Downstream repertoire analysis used the tcR package, and clonotypes were matched across fractions by CDR3 nucleotide sequence plus V segment. VDJmatch was used to annotate antigen specificity against VDJdb, with one amino acid substitution allowed in CDR3. Reads reprocessed by TCRdb are summarized as one entry per CDR3 protein sequence, and DNA is absent. The V and J calls reflect TCRdb's pipeline rather than the authors' work. The record for this sample contains 160,000 or so distinct CDR3 sequences. Less than 20% of the sample lies in the top ten.

Study-wide findings and limitations: In six donors, the dominant CD3+CD56+NKG2C+ clonotypes were found to rank among the top 10 CD8+ clonotypes and to make up roughly 1.0-7.5% of CD8+ T cells. Those dominant clonotypes were again the most abundant among CD3+CD56-NKG2C+ cells in a handful of donors, at about 25-60.1%. It remained unclear whether the expanded NKG2C-expressing T cell clones were specific for HCMV antigens.

Taken from cysteine to phenylalanine, the CDR3 has 15 residues. DNA for this receptor is not on file. The CDR1 and CDR2 encoded by the germline V gene are SGHRS and YFSETQ. As concerns this clonotype: The antigen it recognizes is unknown.

The receptor chain draws on TRBV5-1 and TRBJ2-7; the D call of TRBD2 rests on TCRdb alone, since no DNA is present to check it. The source of this sequence is a woman between 18 and 70 years old in good health. The sample comprised blood T cells: a sorted CD56 or NKG2C T cell subset, CD4+ or CD8+ T cells, or bulk PBMC T cells (not recorded which). This receptor has the CDR3 CASSDDAGGTYEQYF.